What follows are 20 T cell receptor beta chains derived from one specimen sequenced in a study of blood T cell repertoires in COVID-19 (dated by TCRdb to about 2020). The library relied on the immunoSEQ multiplex PCR assay. Held by TCRdb, this immuneACCESS table contains in-frame sequences only and omits some clones. Under half of the omission traces to an unresolved V gene where checked; the cause of the rest is unknown. The table for this sample lists about 110,000 clones; 65% to 90% of them were counted only once. The ten largest make up approximately 16% of the sample. Input material: peripheral blood. The receptor source for this set is a woman aged 60-75 years with acute or convalescent COVID-19.

This clone was seen once. The rearrangement joins TRBV30 to TRBJ2-3; 12 bases are shared with TRBD1. Germline lookup yields CDR1 GTSNPN and CDR2 SVGIG (reference sequence). CDR3 length: 15 amino acids. Trimming removed 3 bases from V and 6 bases from J; junction bases left unmatched: 7. The CDR3 DNA follows: TGTGCCTGGAGGTCCGGGACAGGGGGCAGGGATACGCAGTATTTT. Translating it yields CAWRSGTGGRDTQYF.

Here the CDR3 DNA reads TGTGCCAGCAGTGAGCAGGTGCACAATCAGCCCCAGCATTTT. This encodes CASSEQVHNQPQHF. The chain links TRBV7-2 to TRBJ1-5; the D is unclear. Germline values: CDR1 SGHTA, CDR2 FQGNSA. This CDR3 has 14 amino acids. Trimming pared 6 bases from V and 3 bases from J, leaving 12 bases between.

This rearrangement joins TRBV30 to TRBJ1-2; D is possibly TRBD1 (5 bases). Germline CDR1 is GTSNPN and CDR2 is SVGIG (reference sequence). The CDR3 runs to 11 residues. The V and J ends lost 2 bases and 5 bases respectively, with 6 bases between them. CDR3 protein: CAWSKGYGYTF. CDR3 in DNA: TGTGCCTGGAGTAAGGGGTATGGCTACACCTTC.

V is TRBV30 and J is TRBJ1-2; D unclear. Germline V gene sequence: CDR1 GTSNPN, CDR2 SVGIG (reference sequence). The CDR3 has 11 amino acids. Trimming stripped 0 bases from V and 8 bases from J, with 7 bases between. The CDR3: CAWSVEKGYTF. CDR3 DNA: TGTGCCTGGAGTGTAGAGAAGGGCTACACCTTC.

The V gene is TRBV2, the J gene TRBJ2-7; 7 positions match TRBD1. Germline V CDR1 and CDR2: SNHLY, FYNNEI. This CDR3 region has 15 residues. V was pared by 4 bases and J by 5 bases, with 11 bases of the junction left unmatched. For the CDR3, the DNA is TGTGCCAGCAGTGTCCGGGACAGAACAACGGACGAGCAGTACTTC. It is translated as CASSVRDRTTDEQYF.

The rearrangement links TRBV7-8 to TRBJ2-5; 12 bases fit TRBD1. The CDR3 length is 15 residues. The trim removed 5 bases at V and 5 bases at J, leaving 6 bases unmatched. Germline CDR1 SGHVS, CDR2 FQNEAQ. CDR3 residues: CASSTGTGGWETQYF. DNA of the CDR3: TGTGCCAGCAGCACCGGGACAGGGGGCTGGGAGACCCAGTACTTC.

The rearrangement uses TRBV4-3 and TRBJ2-7; 10 nucleotides match TRBD1. V was clipped by 4 bases and J by 6 bases; unmatched bases: 12. CDR1 is LGHNA, CDR2 YSLEER, per germline. This CDR3 contains 16 residues. CDR3 sequence reads: CASSPATRDRGREQYF. CDR3 bases: TGCGCCAGCAGCCCCGCAACCCGGGACAGGGGTCGCGAGCAGTACTTC.

This clone was counted only a few times. Other nucleotide sequences in the sample specify the same CDR3. The V gene is TRBV27, the J gene TRBJ2-7, with 7 bases that match TRBD1. The CDR3 is 13 amino acids. J was trimmed by 0 bases and V by 6 bases; bases with no gene match: 2. Looked up from germline, CDR1 is MNHEY and CDR2 is SMNVEV (reference sequence). CDR3 residues: CASRRQGSYEQYF. DNA of the CDR3: TGTGCCAGCAGGAGACAGGGCTCCTACGAGCAGTACTTC.

The chain carries TRBV5-1 and TRBJ2-3, with 10 bases matching TRBD2. The germline gives CDR1 SGHRS, CDR2 YFSETQ. This CDR3 is built from 16 residues. V dropped 3 bases and J dropped 2; count of bases not matched to a gene: 6. The CDR3 nucleotides are TGCGCCAGCAGCTCGCGGACTAGCGGCTACACAGATACGCAGTATTTT. Protein: CASSSRTSGYTDTQYF.

The chain combines TRBV9 with TRBJ1-1; D is undetermined. Trimming left V 0 bases short and J 2 bases short, with 11 bases between. This CDR3 has 15 amino acids. The V gene's germline CDR1 is SGDLS and CDR2 YYNGEE. The CDR3 sequence: CASSVDFAVNTEAFF. The CDR3 DNA reads TGTGCCAGCAGCGTAGATTTCGCAGTCAACACTGAAGCTTTCTTT.

V usage is TRBV7-9 and J usage is TRBJ2-7; 8 bases are a match to TRBD2. Per germline, CDR1 SEHNR and CDR2 FQNEAQ (reference sequence). J gave up 3 bases and V 4 bases, and 5 bases lay outside the gene matches. This CDR3 region has 14 residues. CDR3 protein: CASSSVAGHYEQYF. In nucleotides, the CDR3 is TGTGCCAGCAGCTCCGTAGCGGGACACTACGAGCAGTACTTC.

The V call is TRBV10-1, the J call TRBJ2-1; weak D call: TRBD1 (6 bases). The CDR3 consists of 15 residues. V lost 11 bases to trimming and J lost 3 bases, with 20 bases between them. Looked up from germline, CDR1 is WNHNN and CDR2 is SYGVQD (reference sequence). For the CDR3, the DNA is TGCGCCCAAGAACACACCGGGACAAACTACAATGAGCAGTTCTTC. It specifies CAQEHTGTNYNEQFF.

This clone was seen more than once but under ten times. The chain employs TRBV4-2 and TRBJ1-2; the match to TRBD1 covers 7 bases. Germline lookup yields CDR1 LGHNA and CDR2 YNFKEQ. This CDR3 spans 14 amino acids. The ends lost 2 bases at V and 2 bases at J; junction bases unmatched: 2. The CDR3 DNA follows: TGTGCCAGCAGCCAACCGACAGGGAACTATGGCTACACCTTC. Its translation is CASSQPTGNYGYTF.

This clone has just one count. V and J are TRBV7-6 and TRBJ2-2; the match to TRBD1 covers 9 bases. CDR3 length: 15 residues. Germline V gene data show CDR1 as SGHVS and CDR2 as FNYEAQ. V was clipped by 3 bases and J by 6 bases; unmatched bases: 5. CDR3 nucleotides: TGTGCCAGCAGCTTGGGGACAGGGATCGCCGGGGAGCTGTTTTTT. This sequence encodes CASSLGTGIAGELFF.

The rearrangement links TRBV4-1 to TRBJ2-7; 9 nucleotides match TRBD1. V shed 0 bases, J shed 5 bases, and the junction held 5 bases outside the gene matches. This CDR3 has 15 residues. Germline CDR1 reads MGHRA; CDR2 reads YSYEKL. The CDR3: CASSQEGTGLDEQYF. The CDR3 nucleotides are TGCGCCAGCAGCCAAGAAGGGACAGGGCTCGACGAGCAGTACTTC.

The chain uses TRBV6-2 or TRBV6-3 and TRBJ2-7, with a tentative D call TRBD2 (6 bases). The germline CDR1 and CDR2 sequences are MNHEY and SVGEGT. CDR3 length: 16 amino acids. The V end was cut by 2 bases, the J end by 4 bases, with 18 bases between. The CDR3 DNA reads as TGTGCCAGCAGTTACGCGATCGCGGGATCGGGATACGAGCAGTACTTC. This codes for CASSYAIAGSGYEQYF.

The CDR3, as DNA: TGTGCCACCGAAGCCCGGCAGGGGAACACCGGGGAGCTGTTTTTT. This sequence encodes CATEARQGNTGELFF. J is TRBJ2-2 and V is TRBV24-1; D is possibly TRBD1 (5 bases). The CDR3 consists of 15 residues. V lost 9 bases and J 1 base, leaving 14 bases between the germline ends. The germline V gene encodes CDR1 KGHDR and CDR2 SFDVKD.

The chain joins TRBV5-4 to TRBJ1-1, with 7 bases aligning to TRBD1. The CDR3 is made up of 15 amino acids. Trimming cost V 4 bases and J 0 bases; bases outside gene matches: 6. Looked up from germline, CDR1 is SGHNT and CDR2 is YYREEE (reference sequence). The DNA of the CDR3 is TGTGCCAGCAGCGGTATACAGGGGATGAACACTGAAGCTTTCTTT. This codes for CASSGIQGMNTEAFF.

This sequence joins TRBV18 and TRBJ2-1, with 9 bases lining up with TRBD1. The CDR3 loop spans 14 amino acids. Per the germline V gene, CDR1 is KGHSH and CDR2 is LQKENI. J gave up 7 bases and V 6 bases, and 7 bases lay outside the gene matches. The chain's CDR3 is CASSSGTGSNEQFF. The CDR3 DNA follows: TGTGCCAGCTCCTCCGGGACAGGGTCAAATGAGCAGTTCTTC.

V usage is TRBV28 and J usage is TRBJ1-1; 8 bases are a match to TRBD1. This CDR3 has 15 residues. Trimming took 4 bases from V and 1 from J; bases not matched to a gene: 5. CDR1 and CDR2 from the germline V gene are MDHEN and SYDVKM. The chain's CDR3 is CASSYTGGGNTEAFF. The CDR3 coding sequence is TGTGCCAGCAGTTATACAGGGGGAGGGAACACTGAAGCTTTCTTT.